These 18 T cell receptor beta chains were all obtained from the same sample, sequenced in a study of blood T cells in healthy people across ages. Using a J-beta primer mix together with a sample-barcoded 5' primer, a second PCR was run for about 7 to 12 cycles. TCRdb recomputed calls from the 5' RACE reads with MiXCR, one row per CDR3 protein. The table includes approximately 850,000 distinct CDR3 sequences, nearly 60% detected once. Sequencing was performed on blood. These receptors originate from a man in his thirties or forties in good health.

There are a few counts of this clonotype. This chain's CDR3 is CASSLGGKNEQFF. As DNA, the CDR3 is TGTGCCAGCAGCTTGGGCGGGAAGAATGAGCAGTTCTTC. The rearrangement links TRBV7-9 to TRBJ2-1; tentative D call: TRBD2 (6 bases). This CDR3 comprises 13 residues. Trimming removed 3 bases at V and 7 bases at J, with 10 bases between. Germline assignment: CDR1 SEHNR and CDR2 FQNEAQ (reference sequence).

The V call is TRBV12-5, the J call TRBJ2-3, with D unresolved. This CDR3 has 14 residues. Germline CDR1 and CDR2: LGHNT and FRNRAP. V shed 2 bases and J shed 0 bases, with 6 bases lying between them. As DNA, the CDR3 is TGTGCTAGTGGTTTGACACAAAGCACAGATACGCAGTATTTT. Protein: CASGLTQSTDTQYF.

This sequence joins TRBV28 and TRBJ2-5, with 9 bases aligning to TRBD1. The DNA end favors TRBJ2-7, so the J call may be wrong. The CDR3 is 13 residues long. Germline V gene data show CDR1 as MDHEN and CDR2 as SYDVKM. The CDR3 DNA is TGTGCCAGCAGGGCGACAGGGGGATTCGAGCAGTACTTC. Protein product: CASRATGGFEQYF.

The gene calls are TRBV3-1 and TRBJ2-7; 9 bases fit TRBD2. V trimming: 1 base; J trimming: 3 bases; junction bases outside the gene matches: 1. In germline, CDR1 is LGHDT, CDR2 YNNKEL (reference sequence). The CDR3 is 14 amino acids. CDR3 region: CASSQAREGYEQYF. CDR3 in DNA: TGTGCCAGCAGCCAAGCGCGGGAGGGCTACGAGCAGTACTTC.

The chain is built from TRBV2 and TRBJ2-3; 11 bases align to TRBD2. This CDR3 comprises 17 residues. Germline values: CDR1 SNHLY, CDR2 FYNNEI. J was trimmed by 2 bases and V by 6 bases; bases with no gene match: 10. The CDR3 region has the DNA TGTGCCAGCAGGGCAATTAGACTAGCGGGGACCACAGATACGCAGTATTTT. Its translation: CASRAIRLAGTTDTQYF.

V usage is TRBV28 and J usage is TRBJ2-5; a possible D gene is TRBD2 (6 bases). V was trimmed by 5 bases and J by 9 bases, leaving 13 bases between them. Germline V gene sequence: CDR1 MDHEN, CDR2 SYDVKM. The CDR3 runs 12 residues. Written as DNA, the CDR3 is TGTGCCAGCAGTCGTCGGACGGGGGCCCAGTACTTC. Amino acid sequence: CASSRRTGAQYF.

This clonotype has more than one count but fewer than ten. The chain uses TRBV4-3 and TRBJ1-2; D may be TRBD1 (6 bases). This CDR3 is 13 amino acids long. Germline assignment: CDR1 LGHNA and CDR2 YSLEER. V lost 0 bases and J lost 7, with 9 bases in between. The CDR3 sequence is CASSQDRGCGYTF. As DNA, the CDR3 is TGCGCCAGCAGCCAAGACAGGGGCTGTGGCTACACCTTC.

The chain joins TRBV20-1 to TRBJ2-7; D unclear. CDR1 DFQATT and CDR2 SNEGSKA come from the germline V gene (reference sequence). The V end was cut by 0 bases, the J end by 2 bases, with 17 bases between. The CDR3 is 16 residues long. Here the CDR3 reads CSARDYDRAIAYEQYF. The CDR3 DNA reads TGCAGTGCTAGAGATTACGATCGGGCTATAGCCTACGAGCAGTACTTC.

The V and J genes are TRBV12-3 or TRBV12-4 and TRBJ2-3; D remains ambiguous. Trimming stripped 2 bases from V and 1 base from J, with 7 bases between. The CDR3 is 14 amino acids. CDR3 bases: TGTGCCAGCAGTTTACGACCGCGCACAGATACGCAGTATTTT. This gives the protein CASSLRPRTDTQYF.

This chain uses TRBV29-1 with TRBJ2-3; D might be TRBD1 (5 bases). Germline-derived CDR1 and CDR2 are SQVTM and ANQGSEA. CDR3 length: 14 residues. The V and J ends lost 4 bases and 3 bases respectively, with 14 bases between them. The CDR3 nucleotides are TGCAGCGTTGGACAGTTAATGAGGACAGATACGCAGTATTTT. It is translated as CSVGQLMRTDTQYF.

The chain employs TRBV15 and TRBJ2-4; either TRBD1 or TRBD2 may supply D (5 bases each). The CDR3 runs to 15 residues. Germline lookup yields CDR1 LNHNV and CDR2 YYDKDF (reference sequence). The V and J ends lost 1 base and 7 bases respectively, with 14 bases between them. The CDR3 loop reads CATSRGKGEWNIQYF. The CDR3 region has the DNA TGTGCCACCAGCAGAGGTAAAGGGGAGTGGAACATTCAGTACTTC.

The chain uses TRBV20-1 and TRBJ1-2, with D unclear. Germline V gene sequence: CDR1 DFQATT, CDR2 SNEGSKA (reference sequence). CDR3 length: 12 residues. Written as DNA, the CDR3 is TGCAGGACCGGGTCCGTCGTTTATGGCTACACCTTC. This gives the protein CRTGSVVYGYTF.

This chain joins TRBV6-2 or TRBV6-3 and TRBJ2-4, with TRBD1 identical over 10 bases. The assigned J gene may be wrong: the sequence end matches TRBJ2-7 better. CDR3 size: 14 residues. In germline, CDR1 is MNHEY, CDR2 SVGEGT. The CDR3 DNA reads TGTGCCAGCAGTTACTCGACAGGGGGCGACGAGCAGTACTTC. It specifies CASSYSTGGDEQYF.

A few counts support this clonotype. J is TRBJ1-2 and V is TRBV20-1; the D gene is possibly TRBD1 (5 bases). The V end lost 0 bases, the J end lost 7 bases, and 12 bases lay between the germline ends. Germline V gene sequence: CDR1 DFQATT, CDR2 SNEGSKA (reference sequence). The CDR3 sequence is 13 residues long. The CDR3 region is CSARDDGTTGYTF. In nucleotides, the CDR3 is TGCAGTGCTAGAGATGATGGGACGACTGGCTACACCTTC.

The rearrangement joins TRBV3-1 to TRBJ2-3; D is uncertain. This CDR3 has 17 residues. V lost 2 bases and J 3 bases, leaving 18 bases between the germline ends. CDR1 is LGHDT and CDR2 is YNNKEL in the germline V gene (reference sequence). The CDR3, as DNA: TGTGCCAGCAGCCAACAAACCCCCTATTTTAGAACAGATACGCAGTATTTT. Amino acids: CASSQQTPYFRTDTQYF.

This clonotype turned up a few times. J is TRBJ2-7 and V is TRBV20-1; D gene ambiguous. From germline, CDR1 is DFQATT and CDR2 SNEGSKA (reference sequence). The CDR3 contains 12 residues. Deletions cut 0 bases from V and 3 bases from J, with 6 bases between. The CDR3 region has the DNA TGCAGTGCTAGAGAATCAGACTACGAGCAGTACTTC. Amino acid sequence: CSARESDYEQYF.

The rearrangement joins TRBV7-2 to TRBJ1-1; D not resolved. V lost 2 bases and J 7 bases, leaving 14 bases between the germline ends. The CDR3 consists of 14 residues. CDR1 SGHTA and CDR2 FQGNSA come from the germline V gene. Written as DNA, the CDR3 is TGTGCCAGCAGCTTATCTCTGGGCGGCTTTGAAGCTTTCTTT. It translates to CASSLSLGGFEAFF.

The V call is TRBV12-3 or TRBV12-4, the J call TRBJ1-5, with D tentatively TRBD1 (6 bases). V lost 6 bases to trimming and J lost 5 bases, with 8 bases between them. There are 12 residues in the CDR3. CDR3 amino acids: CASRSGDQPQHF. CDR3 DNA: TGTGCCAGCAGGTCAGGGGATCAGCCCCAGCATTTT.